The TCR beta chain under discussion was sequenced for a study of PD-L1 blockade in urothelial cancer. On the study more broadly: Analyses used blood from 3 weeks (second dose) and 6 weeks after treatment start.

From germline, CDR1 is SGHRS and CDR2 YFSETQ. There are 15 residues in the CDR3. The V and J ends lost 0 bases and 5 bases respectively, with 14 bases between them. Each PCR had synthetic TCR analog templates added to it as a spike-in. Profiling relied on immunoSEQ multiplex PCR, and the TCRdb table lists in-frame clones only, not all of them. The sample has 45,000 or so clones; about 81% are singletons. Time point of the sample: pretreatment peripheral blood. It was locally advanced or metastatic urothelial carcinoma that patients had. About this clone: The antigen remains unidentified.

Notes on the study in general: The study found that durable-benefit patients expanded tumor-associated blood clones more at 3 weeks.

Sequences were derived from PBMCs, sampled around atezolizumab (anti-PD-L1) treatment. This receptor was taken from a man over 45 with urothelial cancer. The chain uses TRBV5-1 and TRBJ1-1; D ambiguous. Here the CDR3 DNA reads TGCGCCAGCAGCTTGGGAGCCAGCGATGGGACTGAAGCTTTCTTT. This sequence encodes CASSLGASDGTEAFF. The full variable domain, completed using reference TRBV5-1 and TRBJ1-1, is KAGVTQTPRYLIKTRGQQVTLSCSPISGHRSVSWYQQTPGQGLQFLFEYFSETQRNKGNFPGRFSGRQFSNSRSEMNVSTLELGDSALYLCASSLGASDGTEAFFGQGTRLTVV.